Presented here are 26 T cell receptor beta chains from one specimen sequenced in a study of T cell responses to AZD1222 COVID-19 vaccine. Some clones are missing from TCRdb's copy, which holds only in-frame ones; the method was immunoSEQ multiplex PCR. The sample yields more than 150,000 clones, roughly 90% seen once. This specimen consisted of peripheral blood, obtained 28 days after the second AZD1222 dose. These TCRs come from an adult who received the AZD1222 COVID-19 vaccine.

The V gene is TRBV19, the J gene TRBJ2-2; D could derive from TRBD1 or TRBD2 (6 bases each). Looked up from germline, CDR1 is LNHDA and CDR2 is SQIVND (reference sequence). The CDR3 has 15 amino acids. Trimming took 2 bases from V and 1 from J, leaving 8 bases between them. In nucleotides, the CDR3 is TGTGCCAGTAGTATACGGGGGCGGAACACCGGGGAGCTGTTTTTT. It is translated as CASSIRGRNTGELFF.

This sequence joins TRBV7-9 and TRBJ2-3, with 8 nucleotides matching TRBD1. The V segment lost 2 bases and the J segment 4 bases; nucleotides outside the gene matches: 5. The CDR3 spans 15 residues. Per germline, CDR1 SEHNR and CDR2 FQNEAQ (reference sequence). The CDR3 DNA reads as TGTGCCAGCAGCTTACGGCAGGGGGCTTCAGATACGCAGTATTTT. Translating gives CASSLRQGASDTQYF.

V usage is TRBV3-1 (or the pseudogene TRBV3-2) and J usage is TRBJ1-1; perhaps TRBD1 as D (5 bases). Per germline, CDR1 LGHDT and CDR2 YNNKEL (reference sequence). The CDR3 has 13 residues. V was shortened by 4 bases and J by 2 bases, with 8 bases between the two germline ends. CDR3 DNA: TGTGCCAGCAGCCTGACAGCTAACACTGAAGCTTTCTTT. Amino acids: CASSLTANTEAFF.

V gene TRBV6-4 combines with J gene TRBJ1-2; TRBD1 matches at 8 bases. Germline CDR1 MRHNA, CDR2 SNTAGT. The V and J ends lost 10 bases and 6 bases, in that order; junction bases with no gene match: 10. The CDR3 spans 13 residues. CDR3 bases: TGTGCCATTATACTAGGACAGGGAGATGGCTACACCTTC. Amino acid sequence: CAIILGQGDGYTF.

This clone was seen once. This sequence joins TRBV4-1 and TRBJ1-2; D not certain. CDR1 is MGHRA, CDR2 YSYEKL, per germline. Trimming left V 3 bases short and J 8 bases short, with 19 bases between. This CDR3 region has 15 residues. This CDR3 is CASSQEAASRRGYTF. DNA of the CDR3: TGCGCCAGCAGCCAGGAGGCAGCCTCGAGAAGAGGCTACACCTTC.

The chain is built from TRBV28 and TRBJ1-2; TRBD1 matches 8 bases. V gave up 3 bases and J gave up 6 bases; unmatched junction bases: 6. Germline V gives CDR1 MDHEN, CDR2 SYDVKM. This CDR3 has 14 amino acids. The CDR3 DNA reads as TGTGCCAGCAGTTTTGTCAGGGGGCGGAATGGCTACACCTTC. Translated, it gives CASSFVRGRNGYTF.

The gene calls are TRBV3-1 (or the pseudogene TRBV3-2) and TRBJ1-1; D not resolved. CDR3 size: 14 residues. Trimming took 0 bases from V and 4 from J, leaving 9 bases between them. CDR1 and CDR2 from the germline V gene are LGHDT and YNNKEL (reference sequence). The CDR3 loop reads CASSQESRSTEAFF. The CDR3 DNA is TGTGCCAGCAGCCAAGAATCCCGGAGCACTGAAGCTTTCTTT.

This clone occurred a few times. The rearrangement uses TRBV7-9 and TRBJ2-1, with D uncertain. Germline values: CDR1 SEHNR, CDR2 FQNEAQ (reference sequence). CDR3 length: 13 residues. Trimming stripped 5 bases from V and 8 bases from J, with 13 bases between. CDR3 residues: CASSPKRPDEQFF. The CDR3 coding sequence is TGTGCCAGCAGCCCGAAAAGGCCTGATGAGCAGTTCTTC.

This sequence joins TRBV29-1 and TRBJ1-1; 8 bases agree with TRBD1. CDR1 is SQVTM and CDR2 is ANQGSEA in the germline V gene. This CDR3 is 12 amino acids long. V lost 6 bases and J lost 5; bases outside the gene matches: 5. The CDR3: CSVFTGGTEAFF. The CDR3 DNA reads TGCAGCGTCTTCACAGGGGGTACTGAAGCTTTCTTT.

The V call is TRBV28, the J call TRBJ2-7; possible D gene TRBD2, 5 bases. The CDR3 extends over 13 amino acids. V was shortened by 5 bases and J by 10 bases, with 18 bases between the two germline ends. The V gene's germline CDR1 is MDHEN and CDR2 SYDVKM. As DNA, the CDR3 is TGTGCCAGCAGTCTCGGAGGTCGCGAGCAACAGTACTTC. The encoded protein is CASSLGGREQQYF.

The chain is built from TRBV7-2 and TRBJ1-2, with D tentatively TRBD1 (5 bases). The CDR3 spans 16 residues. The germline V gene has CDR1 SGHTA and CDR2 FQGNSA. V was shortened by 5 bases and J by 1 base, with 17 bases between the two germline ends. The CDR3 DNA is TGTGCCAGCAGCCTCAACGGGGGGTCCCTTAACTATGGCTACACCTTC. It translates to CASSLNGGSLNYGYTF. Full variable domain (missing parts from reference TRBV7-2 and TRBJ1-2): GAGVSQSPSNKVTEKGKDVELRCDPISGHTALYWYRQSLGQGLEFLIYFQGNSAPDKSGLPSDRFSAERTGGSVSTLTIQRTQQEDSAVYLCASSLNGGSLNYGYTFGSGTRLTVV.

The V gene is TRBV30, the J gene TRBJ1-6; D gene ambiguous. CDR1 GTSNPN and CDR2 SVGIG come from the germline V gene (reference sequence). V was shortened by 2 bases and J by 11 bases, with 16 bases between the two germline ends. This CDR3 spans 14 amino acids. CDR3 bases: TGTGCCTGGAGTCTCCGGGGTGGGGAAGCACCCCTCCACTTT. Translating gives CAWSLRGGEAPLHF.

J is TRBJ2-7 and V is TRBV7-2; D is perhaps TRBD1 (6 bases). The V gene's germline CDR1 is SGHTA and CDR2 FQGNSA. CDR3 length: 13 residues. Trimming pared 3 bases from V and 4 bases from J, leaving 10 bases between. CDR3 sequence reads: CASSLRDTYEQYF. CDR3 bases: TGTGCCAGCAGCTTGAGGGACACTTACGAGCAGTACTTC.

The genes are TRBV21-1 and TRBJ1-2; the table's D call TRBD1 went unverified against the DNA. TRBV21-1 is reported as a pseudogene. The CDR3 is 15 amino acids. The CDR3 DNA sequence: TGTGCCAGCAGCAAAGGGACACTCTTTAACTATGGCTACACCTTC. It translates to CASSKGTLFNYGYTF.

The rearrangement joins TRBV5-5 to TRBJ1-6, with 11 bases aligning to TRBD1. The CDR3 runs to 15 residues. The germline gives CDR1 SGHKS, CDR2 YYEKEE (reference sequence). The ends lost 4 bases at V and 6 bases at J; junction bases unmatched: 3. The CDR3 nucleotides read TGTGCCAGCAGCCCCGGGACAGGGGGTAATTCACCCCTCCACTTT. Translated: CASSPGTGGNSPLHF.

The V gene is TRBV28, the J gene TRBJ2-1; D may be TRBD2 (6 bases). CDR1 and CDR2 (germline): MDHEN, SYDVKM. The CDR3 totals 15 residues. The V end lost 2 bases, the J end lost 4 bases, and 12 bases lay between the germline ends. The CDR3 region has the DNA TGTGCCAGCAGTTTACGGCTAGGAGGGTACAATGAGCAGTTCTTC. Protein sequence: CASSLRLGGYNEQFF.

This clone was observed a single time. V gene TRBV6-5 combines with J gene TRBJ2-1, with D perhaps matching TRBD2 (6 bases). The germline gives CDR1 MNHEY, CDR2 SVGAGI. This CDR3 is built from 13 residues. V was trimmed by 6 bases and J by 4 bases, leaving 10 bases between them. The CDR3: CASRSSAYNEQFF. In DNA, the CDR3 is TGTGCCAGCAGGTCTAGCGCATACAATGAGCAGTTCTTC.

The chain has TRBV5-1 and TRBJ2-1, with D possibly TRBD2 on 6 matching bases. CDR1 is SGHRS and CDR2 is YFSETQ in the germline V gene. Trimming took 4 bases from V and 9 from J, leaving 14 bases between them. CDR3 length: 13 amino acids. CDR3 amino acids: CASSLDAGGEQFF. DNA for the CDR3: TGCGCCAGCAGCCTGGACGCCGGGGGTGAGCAGTTCTTC.

The rearrangement joins TRBV24-1 to TRBJ1-5, with TRBD1 matching 8 bases. Germline V gives CDR1 KGHDR, CDR2 SFDVKD. CDR3 length: 15 residues. V dropped 4 bases and J dropped 6; count of bases not matched to a gene: 7. Written as DNA, the CDR3 is TGTGCCACCAGTGAACCAGGGGGCGCAGGTCAGCCCCAGCATTTT. Encoded protein: CATSEPGGAGQPQHF.

This clone was seen just once. This chain joins TRBV7-3 and TRBJ1-5; D is ambiguous. Trimming took 3 bases from V and 3 from J, leaving 6 bases between them. The germline V gene encodes CDR1 SGHTA and CDR2 FQGTGA. This CDR3 contains 13 residues. The CDR3 DNA follows: TGTGCCAGCAGCTTGGGGTTCAATCAGCCCCAGCATTTT. Amino acid sequence: CASSLGFNQPQHF.

The chain has TRBV7-2 and TRBJ2-7; no reliable D call. The CDR3 consists of 13 residues. V was clipped by 2 bases and J by 3 bases, with 8 bases between them. Germline V lookup: CDR1 SGHTA, CDR2 FQGNSA. CDR3 sequence: CASSLLSVYEQYF. CDR3 nucleotide sequence: TGTGCCAGCAGCTTATTATCTGTCTACGAGCAGTACTTC. Looking up the rest from reference TRBV7-2 and TRBJ2-7 gives the full variable domain: GAGVSQSPSNKVTEKGKDVELRCDPISGHTALYWYRQSLGQGLEFLIYFQGNSAPDKSGLPSDRFSAERTGGSVSTLTIQRTQQEDSAVYLCASSLLSVYEQYFGPGTRLTVT.

V usage is TRBV4-3 and J usage is TRBJ2-1; D not certain. Trimming removed 0 bases from V and 0 bases from J, with 6 bases in between. The CDR3 has 15 amino acids. Germline values: CDR1 LGHNA, CDR2 YSLEER. CDR3 protein: CASSQEGYSYNEQFF. CDR3 coding DNA: TGCGCCAGCAGCCAAGAGGGCTACTCCTACAATGAGCAGTTCTTC.

The V and J genes are TRBV27 and TRBJ1-1; D is unclear. With 2 bases removed from V and 0 bases from J, the gap between germline ends came to 10 bases. CDR1 is MNHEY, CDR2 SMNVEV, per germline (reference sequence). The CDR3 covers 15 residues. In DNA form, the CDR3 reads TGTGCCAGCAGTTTACGTCTAACAATGAACACTGAAGCTTTCTTT. It specifies CASSLRLTMNTEAFF.

The chain joins TRBV21-1 to TRBJ2-3. TRBV21-1 is listed as a pseudogene. The CDR3 sequence is 12 residues long. The CDR3, as DNA: TGTGCCAGCAGCAAAGTAGGTAATACGCAGTATTTT. This sequence encodes CASSKVGNTQYF.

This chain connects TRBV18 to TRBJ2-1; 9 bases map to TRBD1. Germline V CDR1 and CDR2: KGHSH, LQKENI. The V gene end was trimmed by 3 bases and the J gene end by 5 bases; junction bases not matched to a gene: 5. CDR3 length: 15 residues. The CDR3 protein is CASSPETGGHNEQFF. Here the CDR3 DNA reads TGTGCCAGCTCACCCGAGACAGGGGGTCACAATGAGCAGTTCTTC. Full variable domain (missing parts from reference TRBV18 and TRBJ2-1): NAGVMQNPRHLVRRRGQEARLRCSPMKGHSHVYWYRQLPEEGLKFMVYLQKENIIDESGMPKERFSAEFPKEGPSILRIQQVVRGDSAAYFCASSPETGGHNEQFFGPGTRLTVL.

The CDR3 region is CASSVAVTGGPSSYGYTF. The CDR3 DNA reads as TGTGCCAGCAGCGTAGCTGTGACAGGGGGCCCATCCTCCTATGGCTACACCTTC. This chain links TRBV9 with TRBJ1-2; TRBD1 agrees at 10 bases. CDR1 and CDR2 (germline): SGDLS, YYNGEE. This CDR3 spans 18 amino acids. With V trimmed by 0 bases and J by 4 bases, 12 bases remained unmatched.